This T cell receptor (beta chain) appears in the sequencing data of a study of beta chain features in type 1 diabetes. As for the study in general: Patients shared similar age, gender and cell yields with healthy donors. Findings and caveats of the study: The study found fewer insertions and more deletions at VDJ junctions in type 1 diabetes patients.

Points on this clone: Its cognate antigen is unknown.

Germline assignment: CDR1 SGDLS and CDR2 YYNGEE. Trimming took 2 bases from V and 2 from J; bases not matched to a gene: 5. The CDR3 is made up of 15 amino acids. Expressed TCRB transcripts were sequenced because the entire RNA isolate underwent reverse transcription. Clones were read by immunoSEQ multiplex PCR, and TCRdb kept only the in-frame ones, dropping some. There are 680,000 or so clones in the sample; about a sixth occur only once, and approximately 0.093% lies in the top ten. Purity exceeding 95% was reached by all sorted populations. The V call is TRBV9, the J call TRBJ2-5, with 8 bases lining up with TRBD1. Sample: naive CD4+ T cells from blood. The receptor's source is a man between 18 and 29 years old in good health. The CDR3 spells CASSVLGQDQETQYF. For the CDR3, the DNA is TGTGCCAGCAGCGTCTTGGGACAGGATCAAGAGACCCAGTACTTC.